Given below is one TCR beta chain in context. Its specificity is not known. The V gene's germline CDR1 is LNHDA and CDR2 SQIVND (reference sequence). Trimming pared 5 bases from V and 10 bases from J, leaving 18 bases between. The CDR3 has 14 amino acids. This record belongs to a study of T cells in narcolepsy. Assay used: immunoSEQ multiplex PCR; TCRdb lists only in-frame clones, some missing. The data hold over 9,000 clones, with around 94% observed a single time. Study results and caveats: Same-patient CSF and blood CD4+ T cell clonotypes included HCRT-specific and TRIB2-specific autoreactive ones.

V usage is TRBV19 and J usage is TRBJ2-1; D remains unclear. The sample was CD45RA- memory CD4+ T cells from PBMCs. This TCR derives from a human donor with narcolepsy. The chain's CDR3 is CASSARPGVMEQFF. The CDR3 DNA reads TGTGCCAGTAGTGCCCGCCCGGGTGTCATGGAGCAGTTCTTC.